This T cell receptor beta chain was observed in a study of T-cell memory formation after mild COVID-19. Germline V gene data show CDR1 as MNHEY and CDR2 as SVGAGI. J gave up 7 bases and V 10 bases, and 4 bases lay outside the gene matches. The CDR3 consists of 13 residues. This clonotype was found a few times. TCRdb redid the calling of the 5' RACE reads with MiXCR, one entry per CDR3 protein. This table holds more than 250,000 distinct CDR3 sequences, around 15% found once. V and J are TRBV6-5 and TRBJ2-3; 14 bases fit TRBD2. The sample was PBMCs or a T cell subset sorted from them (not recorded which). This receptor was taken from a man younger than 35 who had mild COVID-19 (a few samples of this study predate the infection). Cell type and time point are not known. The CDR3 spells CATGLAGGNTQYF. DNA of the CDR3: TGTGCCACAGGACTAGCGGGGGGTAATACGCAGTATTTT.